This TCR beta chain was recovered during a study of blood T cell repertoires in COVID-19. Across the study: Acute-phase and convalescent COVID-19 samples originated in the United States, Italy and Spain. T cells, B-cell-depleted T cells, or PBMCs provided the cDNA or gDNA that served as material.

Original data processing: The authors estimated nucleated cell counts from reference gene primer amplification. Produced via immunoSEQ multiplex PCR; TCRdb's table is partial and in-frame only. D and trimming come from the DNA, and the V and J calls and clone size come from that table. In the table there are 150,000 or so clones, 65% to 90% of which are singletons. The CDR3 spans 17 residues. V gave up 4 bases and J gave up 0 bases, with 13 bases separating them. The germline CDR1 and CDR2 sequences are MDHEN and SYDVKM. The sequenced material came from peripheral blood. V is TRBV28 and J is TRBJ1-6; D uncertain. The receptor's source is a man aged 55 to 70 with acute or convalescent COVID-19. The CDR3 DNA reads TGTGCCAGCAGTTCCCCGACTGGGAGCTCCTATAATTCACCCCTCCACTTT. Translating gives CASSSPTGSSYNSPLHF.